This T cell receptor beta chain was profiled in a study of T cell repertoires in cytomegalovirus infection (dated by TCRdb to between 2018 and 2020). Broadly, across the study: The HLA type of each donor mattered for the analysis, because public TCR beta signatures pointed to carriage of CMV infection along with the matching HLA type.

The paper's findings and limits, for the study overall: Cumulative frequency of public TCR beta family members discriminated carriers of CMV infection plus the relevant HLA type in this cohort and an independent roughly 350-donor cohort. The ex vivo response was dominated by HLA-C-restricted CMV-specific TCR beta clonotypes, which also provided the single most frequent clonotype in two of eight donors.

In its sample, this clonotype was seen many times. Its cognate antigen has yet to be identified. The input lacks base qualities; no much larger clone sits a single base away. For sequencing, an Illumina HiSeq 1500 was employed. In TCRdb, the public reads were trimmed at Q25 with fastp and aligned with MiXCR, with productive beta chains retained. Under each unique CDR3 protein, matching rows form one entry showing the most common genes and DNA. This sample has almost 300,000 distinct CDR3 sequences in its table, and around 9.1% of those were observed once. Less than 3% of the sample goes to the ten largest clones. CDR1 and CDR2 are read off the germline V gene (reference sequence) as SEHNR and FQNEAQ. Taken from cysteine to phenylalanine, the CDR3 has 15 residues. Only the CDR3 portion is preserved as DNA: 45 bases, with reading frame beginning at the first base. V ends up 5 bases short and J 2 bases short, with an unmatched junction base count of 6.

The sequence links TRBV7-9 to TRBJ2-3, and 8 junctional nucleotides match TRBD2. The sequence was collected from a human donor in good health (CMV status not recorded). Some clones in this sample may be carry-over from other donors' samples. Sequencing was carried out using PBMCs. The CDR3: CASSLGLVFTDTQYF. The nucleotide sequence reads TGTGCCAGCAGCCTGGGACTAGTCTTCACAGATACGCAGTATTTT.